The source of this T cell receptor beta chain is a study of radiotherapy plus CTLA-4 blockade in lung cancer. For the study at large: In roughly 19% of patients, objective responses were seen; roughly 30% had disease control.

This clone was recorded only once. Germline values: CDR1 MNHEY, CDR2 SVGAGI. The V end lost 6 bases, the J end lost 2 bases, and 17 bases lay between the germline ends. This CDR3 has 15 amino acids. Clones were read by immunoSEQ multiplex PCR, and TCRdb kept only the in-frame ones, dropping some. Of 95,000 to 150,000 clones listed, 90% were seen once; the top ten hold approximately 7.2%. Sequenced material: peripheral blood, taken from a patient treated with radiotherapy plus ipilimumab. The origin of this receptor is a human donor with non-small cell lung cancer that progressed on radiotherapy plus ipilimumab. The gene calls are TRBV6-5 and TRBJ2-7; D remains unclear. Here the CDR3 reads CASSYGPPPTYEQYF. The CDR3 DNA reads as TGTGCCAGCAGCTACGGGCCTCCTCCGACCTACGAGCAGTACTTC.